This T cell receptor (beta chain) is drawn from a study of tumor-infiltrating lymphocytes in primary liver carcinoma. For each extraction, RNA and DNA were obtained together from roughly 20-30 mg of unsorted bulk tissue. The V gene lost 3 bases and the J gene lost 1 base, with 12 bases spanning the gap. This CDR3 region has 15 residues. Per the germline V gene, CDR1 is SEHNR and CDR2 is FQNEAQ (reference sequence). Priming with a constant-region primer yielded TCR beta cDNA from roughly 500 ng total RNA. The TCR beta library was amplified through three nested multiplex PCR rounds in a modified ARM-PCR procedure. Two initial PCR rounds of around 9 cycles each paired TRBV1-TRBV30 forward primers with a C-beta reverse primer. One entry per CDR3 protein, called by TCRdb with MiXCR from the multiplex PCR reads. The sample has roughly 49,000 distinct CDR3 sequences, approximately 70% seen once.

The sequencing sample was made of liver tumor tissue from sampling region 5. The subset is: tumor region T5, tumor centre. V gene TRBV7-9 combines with J gene TRBJ1-1; D perhaps matches TRBD1 (6 bases). The origin of this receptor is a man aged 35 to 55 with primary liver carcinoma and hepatitis B virus infection. This CDR3 is CASSFAMDRNTEAFF. The CDR3 coding sequence is TGTGCCAGCAGCTTTGCAATGGACAGGAACACTGAAGCTTTCTTT. Supplemented by reference TRBV7-9 and TRBJ1-1, the full variable domain reads DTGVSQNPRHKITKRGQNVTFRCDPISEHNRLYWYRQTLGQGPEFLTYFQNEAQLEKSRLLSDRFSAERPKGSFSTLEIQRTEQGDSAMYLCASSFAMDRNTEAFFGQGTRLTVV.